This T cell receptor beta chain was sequenced for a study of identical twins. Template switching supplied a universal primer site; unique molecular identifiers were carried on the cDNA. TCRdb reprocessed the 5' RACE reads with MiXCR, giving one entry per CDR3 protein. This sample yields hundreds of thousands of distinct CDR3 sequences, of which over 9% are seen a single time; approximately 7.9% belongs to the top ten. Germline values: CDR1 SGHRS, CDR2 YFSETQ. The CDR3 runs 16 residues. The trim removed 4 bases at V and 2 bases at J, leaving 6 bases unmatched. A few counts support this clonotype. Its cognate antigen is unknown. Study conclusions and caveats: Insertion counts were lower in abundant cord blood beta clonotypes, a trend that memory repertoires did not show.

This sample was shared with a second study, whose subject was yellow fever vaccine responses in identical twins.

Sequenced: CD8+ T cells sorted from blood. The TCR comes from a woman aged 18-30 years in good health. The chain uses TRBV5-1 and TRBJ2-5; 12 bases agree with TRBD2. The CDR3 reads CASSTGLAGLQETQYF. The CDR3 coding sequence is TGCGCCAGCAGCACTGGACTAGCGGGACTACAAGAGACCCAGTACTTC.